These 21 T cell receptor beta chains were all obtained from the same sample, sequenced in a study of blood T cells in healthy people across ages. The second PCR ran 7 to 11 cycles with a sample-barcoded 5' primer and J-beta primers. One entry per CDR3 protein results from TCRdb running MiXCR on the 5' RACE reads. This sample carries around 1,000,000 distinct CDR3 sequences, almost 25% of them seen once, and the ten largest clones take less than 0.85%. These data were likewise used in another study, on T cells of mothers and their children.

The sequencing input was blood. These receptors were collected from a girl aged 2 to 9 in good health.

This clonotype has a handful of counts. The chain joins TRBV20-1 to TRBJ2-7; 7 bases line up with TRBD2. The V segment lost 6 bases and the J segment 3 bases; nucleotides outside the gene matches: 8. CDR1 and CDR2 (germline): DFQATT, SNEGSKA (reference sequence). CDR3 length: 13 amino acids. The CDR3 DNA follows: TGCAGTGCGCGGATCAGCGGGGTCTACGAGCAGTACTTC. It is translated as CSARISGVYEQYF.

The gene calls are TRBV12-5 and TRBJ2-3; 11 bases are a match to TRBD2. Germline V gene lookup returns CDR1 LGHNT and CDR2 FRNRAP. V lost 6 bases to trimming and J lost 4 bases; unmatched junction nucleotides: 12. The CDR3 covers 17 residues. DNA for the CDR3: TGTGCTAGTGGCCAAATCCAACTAGCGGGAGAACCAGATACGCAGTATTTT. Its translation is CASGQIQLAGEPDTQYF.

The V and J genes are TRBV12-3 or TRBV12-4 and TRBJ1-1; perhaps TRBD1 as D (5 bases). The CDR3 contains 11 residues. V lost 5 bases and J 11 bases, leaving 12 bases between the germline ends. In nucleotides, the CDR3 is TGTGCCAGCAGTCTGACCTGGGGGGCTTTCTTT. As protein: CASSLTWGAFF.

The sample holds many counts of this clonotype. CDR3 protein: CASSLTAETQYF. The CDR3 region has the DNA TGTGCCAGCAGTTTAACCGCAGAGACCCAGTACTTC. This chain links TRBV12-3 or TRBV12-4 with TRBJ2-5; D is uncertain. This CDR3 spans 12 amino acids. V lost 2 bases and J 4 bases, leaving 5 bases between the germline ends.

This clonotype has just a few counts. This CDR3 reads CAISRDQRAWQFF. CDR3 DNA: TGTGCCATCAGCCGGGACCAGCGGGCGTGGCAGTTCTTC. The genes are TRBV10-3 and TRBJ2-5, with D maybe TRBD2 (6 bases). The end of the DNA fits TRBJ2-1 better, so the J call may be wrong. In germline, CDR1 is ENHRY, CDR2 SYGVKD. CDR3 size: 13 residues.

The sample holds a few counts of this clonotype. Relative to the germline gene, one junction end is altered; a read error may explain this. The gene calls are TRBV9 and TRBJ2-1, with D possibly matching TRBD1 (7 bases). The CDR3 is 17 amino acids. Germline CDR1 and CDR2: SGDLS and YYNGEE. As DNA, the CDR3 is TGTGCCAGCAGCACATCAAAGACAGGGAGGCCCTACAACGAGCAGTTCTTC. Its protein product is CASSTSKTGRPYNEQFF.

This clonotype was counted only a few times. This sequence joins TRBV12-3 or TRBV12-4 and TRBJ2-7; no reliable D call. The germline V and J ends were trimmed by 8 bases and 2 bases, with 13 bases remaining between them. The CDR3 spans 13 residues. The CDR3 DNA reads as TGTGCCAGCTCCACCCCAGACACCTACGAGCAGTACTTC. This codes for CASSTPDTYEQYF.

The chain carries TRBV6-2 or TRBV6-3 and TRBJ1-2; D is uncertain. V lost 2 bases, J lost 8 bases, and 9 bases lay in between. The length of the CDR3 is 12 residues. From germline, CDR1 is MNHEY and CDR2 SVGEGT. This CDR3 is CASSYGESGYTF. The CDR3 DNA reads as TGTGCCAGCAGTTACGGGGAGAGCGGCTACACCTTC.

The rearrangement joins TRBV11-3 to TRBJ2-3; TRBD2 is a possible D gene (5 bases). The CDR3 is 14 residues long. The germline V and J ends were trimmed by 0 bases and 4 bases, with 8 bases remaining between them. Germline V gene data show CDR1 as SGHNT and CDR2 as YENEEA. CDR3 amino acids: CASSLEPRADTQYF. CDR3 sequence (DNA): TGTGCCAGCAGCTTAGAGCCGCGGGCAGATACGCAGTATTTT.

The chain carries TRBV10-3 and TRBJ1-1; a possible D gene is TRBD1 (6 bases). The CDR3 consists of 14 residues. Germline CDR1 and CDR2: ENHRY and SYGVKD. V was clipped by 6 bases and J by 1 base, with 12 bases between them. The CDR3 here is CAIRPQGTNTEAFF. The DNA for the CDR3 is TGTGCCATCAGGCCGCAGGGGACGAACACTGAAGCTTTCTTT.

The chain carries TRBV7-9 and TRBJ1-1, with D possibly TRBD1 on 5 matching bases. Trimming removed 5 bases at V and 6 bases at J, with 7 bases between. Germline V gives CDR1 SEHNR, CDR2 FQNEAQ (reference sequence). The CDR3 has 11 residues. In DNA, the CDR3 is TGTGCCAGCAGCAAACAGGCTGAAGCTTTCTTT. Translation gives CASSKQAEAFF.

The chain has TRBV7-9 and TRBJ2-3, with TRBD2 as a possible D gene (6 bases). Per germline, CDR1 SEHNR and CDR2 FQNEAQ (reference sequence). V lost 5 bases, J lost 0 bases, and 15 bases lay in between. The CDR3 extends over 16 amino acids. The chain's CDR3 is CASSPLTSSSTDTQYF. CDR3 nucleotides: TGTGCCAGCAGCCCGTTGACTAGTAGTAGCACAGATACGCAGTATTTT.

This clonotype was detected a few times. The rearrangement links TRBV20-1 to TRBJ2-3; D gene ambiguous. CDR1 and CDR2 from the germline V gene are DFQATT and SNEGSKA (reference sequence). The CDR3 totals 13 residues. Trimming took 3 bases from V and 0 from J, leaving 7 bases between them. The CDR3 loop is CSASGPSTDTQYF. The CDR3 region has the DNA TGCAGTGCTAGCGGGCCCAGCACAGATACGCAGTATTTT.

This chain joins TRBV20-1 and TRBJ2-5, with D possibly being TRBD1 (5 bases). This CDR3 comprises 12 residues. Looked up from germline, CDR1 is DFQATT and CDR2 is SNEGSKA (reference sequence). Trimming took off 6 bases at V and 2 bases at J, with 10 bases between the two ends. The CDR3 bases are TGCAGTGCCCCTAAGGGGCAAGAGACCCAGTACTTC. It specifies CSAPKGQETQYF.

The chain combines TRBV5-1 with TRBJ2-5; possibly TRBD2 for D (5 bases). Germline V gives CDR1 SGHRS, CDR2 YFSETQ. This CDR3 comprises 14 residues. Trimming pared 3 bases from V and 5 bases from J, leaving 14 bases between. CDR3 protein: CASSYGGLGETQYF. For the CDR3, the DNA is TGCGCCAGCAGCTATGGAGGCCTCGGGGAGACCCAGTACTTC. The full variable domain, with the rest looked up from reference TRBV5-1 and TRBJ2-5, is KAGVTQTPRYLIKTRGQQVTLSCSPISGHRSVSWYQQTPGQGLQFLFEYFSETQRNKGNFPGRFSGRQFSNSRSEMNVSTLELGDSALYLCASSYGGLGETQYFGPGTRLLVL.

V gene TRBV2 combines with J gene TRBJ2-5; 7 bases are a match to TRBD1. Germline V gives CDR1 SNHLY, CDR2 FYNNEI. The CDR3 consists of 16 residues. V shed 5 bases and J 2 bases; nucleotides not matched to a gene: 11. The CDR3 sequence is CASSTDPGTEQETQYF. CDR3 DNA: TGTGCCAGCAGTACGGACCCCGGGACAGAACAAGAGACCCAGTACTTC.

This clonotype was seen only a few times. V is TRBV12-3 or TRBV12-4 and J is TRBJ1-2; perhaps TRBD1 as D (6 bases). The CDR3 has 13 amino acids. With 5 bases removed from V and 7 bases from J, the gap between germline ends came to 14 bases. Here the CDR3 reads CASSQNREGGYTF. Written as DNA, the CDR3 is TGTGCCAGCAGTCAAAACAGGGAGGGTGGCTACACCTTC.

The chain has TRBV6-1 and TRBJ2-5; D call uncertain. The J call may be faulty, since TRBJ2-7 better matches the DNA end. Germline V gives CDR1 MNHNS, CDR2 SASEGT. The CDR3 is 12 amino acids. CDR3 DNA sequence: TGTGCCAGCAGCGGCATAACCTACGAGCAGTACTTC. It encodes CASSGITYEQYF.

This clonotype was detected a few times. This sequence joins TRBV11-2 and TRBJ1-3; 9 positions agree with TRBD1. The CDR3 consists of 14 residues. Germline V gene sequence: CDR1 SGHAT, CDR2 FQNNGV. V was clipped by 4 bases and J by 7 bases; unmatched bases: 5. CDR3 region: CASSSVTGGNTIYF. The CDR3 DNA is TGTGCCAGCAGCTCCGTAACAGGGGGCAACACCATATATTTT.

The rearrangement links TRBV24-1 to TRBJ2-6; the match to TRBD1 covers 8 bases. This CDR3 contains 20 residues. Germline trimming cut 12 bases from V and 0 bases from J; bases unmatched to any gene: 21. Germline-derived CDR1 and CDR2 are KGHDR and SFDVKD. CDR3 protein: CAAIRWFVQGVLSGANVLTF. CDR3 nucleotide sequence: TGTGCCGCCATAAGGTGGTTTGTACAGGGGGTACTCTCTGGGGCCAACGTCCTGACTTTC.

CDR3 residues: CASSATRSLAGLYEQFF. The CDR3, as DNA: TGTGCCAGCAGCGCCACCCGAAGCCTAGCGGGATTATATGAGCAGTTCTTC. V gene TRBV7-8 combines with J gene TRBJ2-1; 9 bases are shared with TRBD2. V shed 5 bases, J shed 8 bases, and the junction held 16 bases outside the gene matches. Per the germline V gene, CDR1 is SGHVS and CDR2 is FQNEAQ. This CDR3 region has 17 residues.